A single TCR beta chain is shown here with its context. The protocol was immunoSEQ multiplex PCR, while the TCRdb copy is restricted to in-frame clones and leaves out a portion. The table includes about 82,000 clones, 78% detected once. This sample was taken from a study of blood T cell repertoires in COVID-19. Looked up from germline, CDR1 is KGHSH and CDR2 is LQKENI. There are 14 residues in the CDR3. V was cut by 6 bases and J by 1 base, with 12 bases left in between. V is TRBV18 and J is TRBJ1-1; TRBD1 might be the D (6 bases). This sequence originates from a man aged 55 to 69 with COVID-19, enrolled during active disease. The sample was peripheral blood. CDR3 sequence: CASSPRTANTEAFF. As DNA, the CDR3 is TGTGCCAGCTCTCCCAGGACAGCGAACACTGAAGCTTTCTTT. The full variable domain, rest sourced from reference TRBV18 and TRBJ1-1, is NAGVMQNPRHLVRRRGQEARLRCSPMKGHSHVYWYRQLPEEGLKFMVYLQKENIIDESGMPKERFSAEFPKEGPSILRIQQVVRGDSAAYFCASSPRTANTEAFFGQGTRLTVV.